Described below is a single TCR beta chain sequence and its context. As yet, its antigen is unknown. Sequenced with the Oncomine TCR Beta short-read assay was DNA taken from cultured CD4+ T cells. TCRdb itself ran the PCR reads through MiXCR, one entry per CDR3 protein. The top ten clones hold about 2.9% of a sample with under 25,000 distinct CDR3 sequences, 40% to 55% of them seen once. Treatment denoted: approximately nine-day PBMC culture with coronavirus spike peptide pools or control peptides (ViraFEST assay). Positive PCR dates covered March to December 2020, before US Alpha, Beta and Delta variants. The sample originates from a study of vaccination and CD4 T cells after COVID-19. Overall study: The post-vaccine samples came a median about 70 days after dose two (range 14 to 241). Study-level results: Within the convalescent patients, a median approximately 90% of the SARS-CoV-2-reactive clones were ones that appeared only post-vaccination.

The source was CD4+ T cells from blood, cultured in vitro, collected after SARS-CoV-2 vaccination. This clonotype was obtained from a human donor who had recovered from COVID-19.

The CDR3 DNA follows: TGTGCCAGCAGCTTGGTTTCTCCTGCAGGGCGCAATTCACCCCTCCACTTT. Residues: CASSLVSPAGRNSPLHF. The rearrangement joins TRBV7-2 to TRBJ1-6; the D gene is possibly TRBD1 (5 bases). Trimming shortened V by 3 bases and J by 7 bases, and 19 bases separated the two germline ends. There are 17 residues in the CDR3. Germline CDR1 SGHTA, CDR2 FQGNSA.